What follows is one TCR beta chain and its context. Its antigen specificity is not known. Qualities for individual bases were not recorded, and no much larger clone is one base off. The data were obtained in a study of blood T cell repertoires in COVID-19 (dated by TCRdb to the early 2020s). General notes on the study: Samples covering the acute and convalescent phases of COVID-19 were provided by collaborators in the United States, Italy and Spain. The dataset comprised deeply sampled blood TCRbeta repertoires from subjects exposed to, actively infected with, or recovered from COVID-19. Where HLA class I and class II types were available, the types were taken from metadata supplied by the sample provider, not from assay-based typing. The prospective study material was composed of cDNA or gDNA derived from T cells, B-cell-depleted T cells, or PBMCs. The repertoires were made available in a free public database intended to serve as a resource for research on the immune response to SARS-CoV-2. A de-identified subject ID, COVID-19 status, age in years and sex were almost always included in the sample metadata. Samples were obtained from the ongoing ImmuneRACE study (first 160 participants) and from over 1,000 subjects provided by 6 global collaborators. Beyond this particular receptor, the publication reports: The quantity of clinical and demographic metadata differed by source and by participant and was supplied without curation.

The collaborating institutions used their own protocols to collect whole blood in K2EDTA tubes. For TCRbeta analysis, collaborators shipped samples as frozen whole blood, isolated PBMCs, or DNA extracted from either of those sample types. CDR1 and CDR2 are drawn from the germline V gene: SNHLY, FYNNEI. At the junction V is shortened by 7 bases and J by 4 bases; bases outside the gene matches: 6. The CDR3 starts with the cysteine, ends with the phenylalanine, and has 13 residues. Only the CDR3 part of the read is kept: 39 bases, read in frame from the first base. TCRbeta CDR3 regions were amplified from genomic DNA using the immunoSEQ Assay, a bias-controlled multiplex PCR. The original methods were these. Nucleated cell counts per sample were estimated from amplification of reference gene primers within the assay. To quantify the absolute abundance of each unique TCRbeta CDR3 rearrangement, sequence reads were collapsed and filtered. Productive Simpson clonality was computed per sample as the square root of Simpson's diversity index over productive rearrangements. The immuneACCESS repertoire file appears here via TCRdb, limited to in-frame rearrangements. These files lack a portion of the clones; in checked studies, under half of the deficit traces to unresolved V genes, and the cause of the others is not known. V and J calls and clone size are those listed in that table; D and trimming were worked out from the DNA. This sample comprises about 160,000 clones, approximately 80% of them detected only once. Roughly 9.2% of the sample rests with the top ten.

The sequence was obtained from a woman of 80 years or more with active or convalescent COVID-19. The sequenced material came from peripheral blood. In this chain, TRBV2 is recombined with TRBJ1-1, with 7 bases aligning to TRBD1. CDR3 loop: CASMQGESTEAFF. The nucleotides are TGTGCCAGCATGCAGGGGGAGTCCACTGAAGCTTTCTTT. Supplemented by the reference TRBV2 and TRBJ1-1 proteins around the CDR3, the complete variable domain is EPEVTQTPSHQVTQMGQEVILRCVPISNHLYFYWYRQILGQKVEFLVSFYNNEISEKSEIFDDQFSVERPDGSNFTLKIRSTKLEDSAMYFCASMQGESTEAFFGQGTRLTVV.